The 6 T cell receptor beta chains listed next were all sequenced from one sample in a study of tumor and adjacent non-tumor tissue in lung cancer. RNA was extracted from bulk tissue without any cell sorting. Three rounds of nested PCR, following a modified ARM-PCR protocol, produced the TCRbeta library. One entry per CDR3 protein, called by TCRdb with MiXCR from the multiplex PCR reads. The profile shows over 85,000 distinct CDR3 sequences, approximately 84% of them singletons. The sequenced sample consisted of lung tumor tissue. The receptors originated from a man in his 70s with non-small cell lung cancer.

The rearrangement joins TRBV12-3 or TRBV12-4 to TRBJ1-5; 9 bases fit TRBD1. The ends lost 4 bases at V and 10 bases at J; junction bases unmatched: 5. The CDR3 covers 13 residues. CDR3 sequence (DNA): TGTGCCAGCAGTTGGGACAGGGTTTATCCCCAGCATTTT. It translates to CASSWDRVYPQHF.

Concerning this clonotype itself: A read error may account for a junction end that differs from germline. This sequence joins TRBV6-5 and TRBJ2-1; D is possibly TRBD1 (5 bases). The germline V gene encodes CDR1 MNHEY and CDR2 SVGAGI. This CDR3 contains 16 residues. CDR3 residues: CATSYSRTFPYNEQFF. In DNA form, the CDR3 reads TGTGCCACCAGTTACTCGAGGACATTTCCCTACAATGAGCAGTTCTTC.

The J gene is TRBJ1-2, the V gene TRBV6-5; no clear D gene. CDR3 length equals 12 residues. V was pared by 7 bases and J by 5 bases, with 11 bases between. CDR1 and CDR2 (germline): MNHEY, SVGAGI. This chain's CDR3 is CASNYQRYGYTF. For the CDR3, the DNA is TGTGCCAGCAATTATCAAAGGTATGGCTACACCTTC.

Points on this clonotype: A junction boundary mismatches the germline segment, possibly from a read error. The DNA for the CDR3 is TGTGCCAGCAGTTCTTGTGGACAGGGGGACATTCAGTATTTC. It translates to CASSSCGQGDIQYF. The chain employs TRBV6-2 or TRBV6-3 and TRBJ2-4; the match to TRBD1 covers 10 bases. CDR1 is MNHEY, CDR2 SVGEGT, per germline. The CDR3 covers 14 residues.

Remarks on this clonotype: The germline gene is not matched at one end of the junction; a read error may be the cause. The CDR3: CIVFGQGTKTDAFF. The CDR3 DNA reads TGCATCGTCTTCGGGCAGGGAACTAAAACTGATGCTTTCTTT. The J gene is TRBJ1-1, the V gene TRBV29-1, with D possibly TRBD1 on 5 matching bases. This CDR3 has 14 amino acids. Looked up from germline, CDR1 is SQVTM and CDR2 is ANQGSEA.

This clonotype was counted only a few times. The J gene is TRBJ2-7, the V gene TRBV9; TRBD2 aligns across 10 bases. This CDR3 spans 16 amino acids. From germline, CDR1 is SGDLS and CDR2 YYNGEE. J gave up 3 bases and V 4 bases, and 10 bases lay outside the gene matches. The CDR3 loop is CASSPRSTSGNYEQYF. The CDR3 DNA sequence: TGTGCCAGCAGCCCGAGATCAACTAGCGGGAACTACGAGCAGTACTTC.